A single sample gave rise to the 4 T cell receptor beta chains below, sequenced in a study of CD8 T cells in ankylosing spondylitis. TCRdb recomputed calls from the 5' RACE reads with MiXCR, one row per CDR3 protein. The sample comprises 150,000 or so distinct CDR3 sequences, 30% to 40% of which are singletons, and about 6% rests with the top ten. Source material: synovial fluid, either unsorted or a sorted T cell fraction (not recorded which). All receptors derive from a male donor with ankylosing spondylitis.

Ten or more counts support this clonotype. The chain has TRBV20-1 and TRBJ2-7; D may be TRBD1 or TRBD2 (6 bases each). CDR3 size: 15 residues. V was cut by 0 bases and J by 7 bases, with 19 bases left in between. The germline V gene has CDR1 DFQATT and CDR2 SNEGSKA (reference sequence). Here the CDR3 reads CSARDSNGGLREQYF. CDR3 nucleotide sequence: TGCAGTGCTAGAGATAGTAACGGGGGCCTCCGAGAGCAGTACTTC.

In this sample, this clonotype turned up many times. The CDR3 is CASSQGQGVYNEQFF. The CDR3 DNA follows: TGTGCCAGCAGCCAGGGACAGGGCGTCTACAATGAGCAGTTCTTC. The chain carries TRBV12-3 or TRBV12-4 and TRBJ2-1, with 9 bases lining up with TRBD1. With 6 bases clipped from V and 3 bases from J, the junction kept 6 bases outside the gene matches. The CDR3 covers 15 residues.

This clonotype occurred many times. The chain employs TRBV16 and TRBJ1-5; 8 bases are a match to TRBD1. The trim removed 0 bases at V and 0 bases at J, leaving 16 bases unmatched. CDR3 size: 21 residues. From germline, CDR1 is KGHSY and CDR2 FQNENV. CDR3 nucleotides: TGTGCCAGCAGCCAATCTTCCGGCGGGGGACAGGCATATCATAGCAATCAGCCCCAGCATTTT. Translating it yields CASSQSSGGGQAYHSNQPQHF.

CDR3 DNA: TGTGCCGGAGCGGAAAGCTCCTACAATGAGCAGTTCTTC. This sequence encodes CAGAESSYNEQFF. The chain recombines TRBV2 with TRBJ2-1; weak D call: TRBD2 (5 bases). The V and J ends lost 11 bases and 0 bases respectively, with 11 bases between them. CDR1 SNHLY and CDR2 FYNNEI come from the germline V gene. The CDR3 has 13 residues. The whole variable domain, filled in from reference TRBV2 and TRBJ2-1, reads EPEVTQTPSHQVTQMGQEVILRCVPISNHLYFYWYRQILGQKVEFLVSFYNNEISEKSEIFDDQFSVERPDGSNFTLKIRSTKLEDSAMYFCAGAESSYNEQFFGPGTRLTVL.